This entry lists 7 T cell receptor beta chains sequenced from one sample in a study of control samples from healthy donors and cancer patients. Method: immunoSEQ multiplex PCR; TCRdb's copy keeps in-frame clones and lacks some. The table lists around 170,000 clones, 92% of them singletons, with roughly 0.7% in the top ten. Material for sequencing was blood. The receptors originated from a young woman in good health.

The CDR3 region is CASSLAPTGGAAGANVLTF. In DNA form, the CDR3 reads TGTGCCAGCAGTTTAGCCCCTACAGGGGGTGCTGCTGGGGCCAACGTCCTGACTTTC. The rearrangement joins TRBV27 to TRBJ2-6; 8 bases match TRBD1. The CDR3 is made up of 19 amino acids. J lost 2 bases, V lost 2 bases, and 11 bases had no gene match. Germline CDR1 is MNHEY and CDR2 is SMNVEV (reference sequence).

This clone was seen just once. The CDR3 DNA sequence: TGTGCCAGCAGCCCTCAAGGACGGAAGATGAACACTGAAGCTTTCTTT. Its protein is CASSPQGRKMNTEAFF. J is TRBJ1-1 and V is TRBV3-1 (or the pseudogene TRBV3-2); D is unclear. CDR3 length: 16 amino acids. Trimming cost V 4 bases and J 0 bases, with 15 bases left between them. CDR1 is LGHDT, CDR2 YNNKEL, per germline (reference sequence).

The V call is TRBV28, the J call TRBJ1-3; 7 bases agree with TRBD1. Germline loops: CDR1 MDHEN, CDR2 SYDVKM. V shed 6 bases and J 4 bases; nucleotides not matched to a gene: 6. This CDR3 spans 14 amino acids. The CDR3, as DNA: TGTGCCAGCAGAAAGGGGGCGCGGGGAAACACCATATATTTT. It yields the protein CASRKGARGNTIYF.

CDR3 amino acids: CASSVGLQSEQYF. CDR3 sequence (DNA): TGTGCCAGCAGCGTCGGCCTACAGAGCGAGCAGTACTTC. This rearrangement joins TRBV28 to TRBJ2-7; D ambiguous. CDR3 length: 13 amino acids. Trimming took off 6 bases at V and 6 bases at J, with 15 bases between the two ends. Germline V gene sequence: CDR1 MDHEN, CDR2 SYDVKM.

This sequence joins TRBV21-1 and TRBJ2-3. TRBV21-1 is designated a pseudogene. The CDR3 extends over 14 amino acids. The CDR3 DNA is TGTGCCAGCAGCAAACTTACCCGAACAGATACGCAGTATTTT. As protein: CASSKLTRTDTQYF.

This chain uses TRBV7-3 with TRBJ2-1; 10 nucleotides match TRBD2. The junction had 16 bases not matched to a gene; V was cut back by 2 bases and J by 3 bases. Germline loops: CDR1 SGHTA, CDR2 FQGTGA. The CDR3 runs 20 residues. The CDR3, as DNA: TGTGCCAGCAGCTTACTGGGGCTAGCGGGAGCCCTAAACCGCTACAATGAGCAGTTCTTC. Its protein product is CASSLLGLAGALNRYNEQFF.

The CDR3: CASSLLGAEQFF. The CDR3, as DNA: TGTGCCAGCAGCTTATTGGGAGCTGAGCAGTTCTTC. The J gene is TRBJ2-1, the V gene TRBV11-2; the D gene is possibly TRBD2 (5 bases). The V end lost 2 bases, the J end lost 9 bases, and 8 bases lay between the germline ends. Germline loops: CDR1 SGHAT, CDR2 FQNNGV. CDR3 length equals 12 residues.